The clone carrying this T cell receptor (beta chain) was detected only a few times. What it binds is unknown. Germline assignment: CDR1 SGDLS and CDR2 YYNGEE. Trimming at V came to 0 bases and at J to 4 bases, leaving 5 bases not matched to a gene. The CDR3 has 16 amino acids. This entry comes from a study of beta chain features in type 1 diabetes. The study's findings and limits: Across all four CD4+ subsets, people with type 1 diabetes showed modestly shorter TCRB CDR3s. Using cDNA template may skew counts toward highly expressing activated cells.

Reverse transcribing all isolated RNA meant expressed TCRB transcripts were sequenced. The method was immunoSEQ multiplex PCR; TCRdb's version includes in-frame clones alone and lacks a portion of them. The sample has a few hundred thousand clones, about a fifth seen once. Material: naive CD4+ T cells from blood. The receptor was isolated from a middle-aged woman with type 1 diabetes. The rearrangement links TRBV9 to TRBJ1-3, with 9 bases lining up with TRBD1. The DNA of the CDR3 is TGTGCCAGCAGCGTAGAAATCGGGACAGGGGGAAACACCATATATTTT. Its translation is CASSVEIGTGGNTIYF.